This entry is about one T cell receptor (beta chain). This clone was seen a handful of times. Its antigen is not yet known. No base qualities exist here, and no much larger clone lies one base off it. This specimen belongs to a study of cytomegalovirus exposure and HLA in healthy donors (dated by TCRdb to the late 2010s). About the full investigation: An earlier analysis of roughly 570 of the donors reported 276 Gb of sequence data and around 100 million unique TCR beta sequences obtained from about 170 million T cells. An early release covering roughly 640 HLA-typed donors comprised approximately 290 gigabases of sequencing data and tens of millions of unique TCR sequences. Of the approximately 400 genotyped donors, approximately 80% fell in the genetic ancestry cluster associated with self-reported Caucasian donors. The study aimed to test whether signatures of past pathogen exposure could be identified by cataloging public T cell receptors. The study profiled the T cell repertoires of 500 to 800 subjects by immunosequencing and related them to cytomegalovirus serostatus. Besides the first cohort of 500 to 700 subjects, a separate validation cohort made up of over 100 different subjects was used. To predict cytomegalovirus infection status, the study combined high-throughput TCR immunosequencing, statistical association of individual TCRs with disease status, and machine learning. To study patterns of TCR occurrence, a later analysis re-analyzed previously published TCR beta repertoires from 550 to 800 donors and added high-resolution HLA genotyping. In the later analysis, no new phenotypic data were used to find candidate immune exposures; instead, reliance was placed on TCR beta sequences and their occurrence across donors. To decide whether each TCR beta V gene segment behaved as functional or pseudogenic, an earlier analysis of some 540 of the donors relied on high-throughput TCR beta sequencing. Donor age, sex, ethnicity and CMV serostatus were collected together with the repertoire data. In a later genetic analysis, genome-wide SNP genotypes for 398 of the 666 donors were used, and that subset was treated as a discovery cohort. All discovery cohort repertoires had been generated on a single sequencing platform. Both class I and class II loci were covered by HLA typing, at four-digit resolution. The number of typed donors differed by locus: roughly 629-640 for A, B, C, DRB1 and DQB1; 500 to 550 for DQA1; 606 for DPA1; and around 450 for DPB1. About five DR-DQ haplotypes were treated as single units for association and clustering because of strong linkage in the cohort. Among about 360 genotyped donors of the cohort, an average of about 240,000 unique TCR beta nucleotide sequences were sequenced per donor, roughly a sixth of them non-productive.

The cohort was made up of about 610 healthy bone marrow donors. Cohort members were all nominally healthy when sampled, although unrecorded immune exposures were likely present. The donor tested CMV seropositive, placing the donor among the 289 seropositive members of the cohort. A peripheral blood sample was provided by each donor, and peripheral blood mononuclear cells were used for TCR beta sequencing. Genomic DNA was extracted from the blood cell samples with the Qiagen DNeasy Blood Extraction Kit. Here is what the overall study found, with its caveats: In the study, 164 TCR beta chains were listed as associated with cytomegalovirus. Compared with the 666-donor mean, donors in an Asian-associated ancestry cluster had fewer N-insertions in productive TCRs, according to a later genetic analysis. A group of highly shared sequence variants was considered likely to be a technical artifact of the sequencing pipeline. This cohort had only TCR beta chains sequenced, and the lack of alpha or paired-chain data limited which features could be detected. In an earlier analysis of some 550 of the donors, most TCR beta V segments were observed in productive rearrangements about 87% or about 30% of the time, broadly matching IMGT annotations. Linkage disequilibrium might explain the correlated functional status among segregating V segments, but an unknown experimental factor could not be ruled out. Strong co-occurrence of HLA alleles, especially DR and DQ, made assigning TCR associations to individual alleles difficult. Across donors, most TCR sequences were observed very rarely, whereas some public TCRs were present in many individuals. In a later analysis, the rate of TCR association differed among HLA loci, with DRB1 alleles having the most associated TCRs and HLA-C alleles having the fewest. The classifier was reported to diagnose cytomegalovirus status with high specificity and sensitivity in both the original and validation cohorts. Immune exposure information for the cohort was limited to CMV serostatus. According to a later analysis, parvovirus B19, influenza, CMV and Epstein-Barr virus appeared linked to several top co-occurrence clusters. A later analysis found that HLA-associated TCR beta chains were more clonally expanded and had lower generation probabilities than equally common non-associated chains. V-gene and J-gene trimming of TCR beta chains was associated with a missense DCLRE1C variant in a later genetic analysis, and the association was replicated in an independent cohort. HLA typing was unavailable for some donors at each locus, so association tests used only the typed subset. Some IMGT-functional V segments, including TRBV6-2 and TRBV6-3, could not be told apart with the 87-base-pair reads, so those segments were excluded. In a later analysis, most CMV-associated TCR beta chains were found to appear HLA-restricted, with HLA associations seemingly driven largely by CMV exposure. A further reported finding was that TCR beta sequences accurately predicted the HLA-A and HLA-B alleles for most subjects in the first cohort. A later analysis associated around 16,000 TCR beta sequences with specific HLA alleles at a false discovery rate of 0.05. According to the authors, the approach could potentially be generalized to other disease states and immunological phenotypes. In vitro tests confirmed that three of the cytomegalovirus-associated TCR beta chains recognize cytomegalovirus antigens. Because counts were too low, some 16 rarely observed V segments, including chromosome 9 orphons, were excluded from the earlier analysis of roughly 580 of the donors. The presence/absence analyses assumed that sequencing depth was roughly uniform across donors, and that assumption may not be true.

CDR1 is given as MGHRA and CDR2 as YSYEKL, both from the germline V gene. From its cysteine to its phenylalanine, the CDR3 spans 15 amino acids. The entry retains the CDR3 DNA only, 45 bases that are in frame from base 1. Cut back by 1 base and 3 bases, the V and J ends lie 10 bases apart. The protocol used for the library was the immunoSEQ multiplex PCR assay. The multiplex PCR relied on a mix of 60 forward primers for TCR Vbeta segments and 13 reverse primers for TCR Jbeta segments. A multiplex PCR assay on genomic DNA amplified the CDR3 region of rearranged TCR beta genes. Amplified TCR beta libraries were sequenced as 87-base-pair reads on the Illumina HiSeq System. The original pipeline was this. A later analysis tallied roughly 76 million unique TCR beta chains across the 700 or so repertoires, and approximately 12 million of those chains were shared by two or more donors. A nearest-neighbor algorithm error-corrected the raw reads and collapsed the reads into unique sequences, merging closely related sequences to remove PCR and sequencing errors. Alignment of CDR3 sequences to IMGT reference sequences was used to assign V, D and J gene segments. Each retained sequence needed at least a six-nucleotide match to both a V gene segment and a J gene segment. A rearrangement was called productive if the CDR3 had no stop codons and remained in frame with V and J, and every other rearrangement was called non-productive. CDR3 was defined by IMGT convention, running from the second conserved V-encoded cysteine to the conserved J-encoded phenylalanine. In an earlier analysis of around 600 of the donors, sequences lacking an unambiguous match to a single V gene segment were excluded. An earlier analysis of under 750 of the donors called V segments functional above 56.7% productive rearrangements and segregating when the between-donor standard deviation exceeded 5%. A statistical classification framework was built for diagnosing cytomegalovirus status from the catalog of TCR beta chain sequences. A later analysis assigned V and J genes by comparing TCR nucleotide sequences with IMGT/GENE-DB human TR gene sequences. The TCRdist pipeline was used in a later analysis to assign CDR3 sequences and most-parsimonious VDJ recombination scenarios. A later analysis defined each TCR beta chain by its CDR3 amino acid sequence plus V-gene family, and excluded reads lacking a unique V-gene family. As a way to deal with suspected cross-contamination and a sequencing artifact, a later analysis dropped 450 to 600 nucleotide sequences that were highly shared and had low generation probability. A later analysis calculated a clonal expansion index for each public chain from normalized within-repertoire ranks of inferred template counts. A later analysis computed generation probabilities with a VDJ recombination model fitted to out-of-frame rearrangements, and checked the results against IGoR. Hypergeometric tests were used in a later analysis to score TCR-TCR, TCR-HLA and TCR-CMV co-occurrence, with a repertoire-size bias correction applied to the TCR pairs. In a later analysis, false discovery rates were estimated by permuting HLA or CMV assignments 20 times. In a later analysis, co-occurring TCRs were grouped using DBSCAN, with TCRdist sequence similarity added in when clustering inside HLA-allele-positive subsets. Co-occurrence clustering excluded repertoires with fewer than 30,000 or more than 120,000 public chains, plus five with anomalous nucleotide sharing. The table comes from immuneACCESS by way of TCRdb, which keeps in-frame sequences with V and J called. Part of the clones is missing from these tables; in studies checked, under half for an unresolved V gene and the rest for unknown reasons. The V and J calls and the clone size are those of that table, but D and trimming were determined from the DNA. For this sample the table gives about 150,000 clones, of which 75% were detected only once. The ten top clones hold about 11% of the sample.

The clonotype was recovered from a man younger than 35 in good health and CMV-seropositive. The sample comprised PBMCs. The receptor chain draws on TRBV4-1 and TRBJ1-5; a tentative D match to TRBD1 spans 6 bases. The CDR3 amino acid sequence is: CASSQGTVINQPQHF. The sequenced DNA is TGCGCCAGCAGCCAAGGGACAGTGATCAATCAGCCCCAGCATTTT.